The 18 T cell receptor beta chains below come from one sample, sequenced in a study of blood T cells in healthy people across ages. The second PCR ran roughly 7 to 12 cycles with a sample-barcoded 5' primer and J-beta primers. A single record per CDR3 protein comes from TCRdb applying MiXCR to the 5' RACE reads. The sample shows almost 1 million distinct CDR3 sequences, roughly 51% of them seen only once. The specimen sequenced was blood. The receptor set was obtained from an older woman in good health.

The gene calls are TRBV15 and TRBJ2-5; D uncertain. The last part of the DNA fits TRBJ2-7 better; the J call may be wrong. Germline loops: CDR1 LNHNV, CDR2 YYDKDF (reference sequence). The CDR3 runs to 12 residues. CDR3 in amino acids: CATSREVGEQYF. The CDR3 DNA reads as TGTGCCACCAGCAGAGAAGTCGGCGAGCAGTACTTC.

The chain is built from TRBV7-2 and TRBJ2-3; 9 bases fit TRBD1. CDR1 is SGHTA, CDR2 FQGNSA, per germline. There are 14 residues in the CDR3. The J segment lost 5 bases and the V segment lost 5 bases, leaving 5 bases of the junction unmatched. CDR3 sequence: CASSQDRGQDTQYF. CDR3 nucleotide sequence: TGTGCCAGCAGCCAGGACAGGGGTCAAGATACGCAGTATTTT.

J is TRBJ2-7 and V is TRBV2; maybe TRBD1 (5 bases). The CDR3 totals 12 residues. With 9 bases removed from V and 1 base from J, the gap between germline ends came to 10 bases. Germline V gene lookup returns CDR1 SNHLY and CDR2 FYNNEI. CDR3 in DNA: TGTGCCAGTCAGACAGTTTCCTACGAGCAGTACTTC. Encoded protein: CASQTVSYEQYF.

This chain uses TRBV20-1 with TRBJ2-1; 9 positions agree with TRBD2. The CDR3 runs 15 residues. The germline V gene encodes CDR1 DFQATT and CDR2 SNEGSKA (reference sequence). The V and J ends lost 5 bases and 7 bases, in that order; junction bases with no gene match: 12. CDR3 sequence reads: CSAAALAGDGNEQFF. The CDR3 nucleotides read TGCAGTGCTGCCGCCTTAGCGGGAGACGGTAATGAGCAGTTCTTC.

This clonotype has ten or more counts. The rearrangement joins TRBV29-1 to TRBJ2-5, with 11 bases matching TRBD2. Per the germline V gene, CDR1 is SQVTM and CDR2 is ANQGSEA. The CDR3 consists of 16 residues. The J segment lost 2 bases and the V segment lost 2 bases, leaving 7 bases of the junction unmatched. CDR3 protein: CSVESLSSGRQETQYF. In nucleotides, the CDR3 is TGCAGCGTTGAATCCCTCTCTAGCGGGAGGCAAGAGACCCAGTACTTC.

J is TRBJ2-2 and V is TRBV16; no clear D gene. The CDR3 sequence is 12 residues long. The V and J ends lost 10 bases and 1 base respectively, with 7 bases between them. Germline V CDR1 and CDR2: KGHSY, FQNENV. CDR3 DNA sequence: TGTGCCACTCCCAAGAACACCGGGGAGCTGTTTTTT. This sequence encodes CATPKNTGELFF. Based on the CDR3 plus reference TRBV16 and TRBJ2-2, the full variable domain is GEEVAQTPKHLVRGEGQKAKLYCAPIKGHSYVFWYQQVLKNEFKFLISFQNENVFDETGMPKERFSAKCLPNSPCSLEIQATKLEDSAVYFCATPKNTGELFFGEGSRLTVL.

The chain recombines TRBV4-1 with TRBJ2-1, with 8 nucleotides matching TRBD1. The CDR3 has 17 residues. Germline V lookup: CDR1 MGHRA, CDR2 YSYEKL. V lost 4 bases to trimming and J lost 9 bases; unmatched junction nucleotides: 17. The CDR3 is CASSLGFGDRGSSEQFF. CDR3 in DNA: TGCGCCAGCAGCCTTGGATTTGGCGACAGGGGATCGAGTGAGCAGTTCTTC.

The chain recombines TRBV4-3 with TRBJ1-2, with a tentative D call TRBD1 (5 bases). Trimming removed 0 bases from V and 4 bases from J, with 15 bases in between. CDR1 and CDR2 from the germline V gene are LGHNA and YSLEER. The CDR3 is 16 amino acids. The CDR3, as DNA: TGCGCCAGCAGCCAAGACCCAGGGTCTTTAGCCTATGGCTACACCTTC. Amino acid sequence: CASSQDPGSLAYGYTF.

The chain carries TRBV6-1 and TRBJ2-3; TRBD2 might be the D (6 bases). Germline CDR1 is MNHNS and CDR2 is SASEGT. The CDR3 runs 16 residues. Trimming shortened V by 0 bases and J by 2 bases, and 12 bases separated the two germline ends. The DNA for the CDR3 is TGTGCCAGCAGTGAAGCTCTTTGGGGGGTCACAGATACGCAGTATTTT. It yields the protein CASSEALWGVTDTQYF.

This clonotype has a single count. The rearrangement links TRBV25-1 to TRBJ1-4, with TRBD1 as a possible D gene (5 bases). Germline CDR1 MGHDK, CDR2 SYGVNS. V lost 6 bases and J 7 bases, leaving 18 bases between the germline ends. The CDR3 covers 15 residues. The CDR3 loop reads CASSVRGGRTEKLFF. Written as DNA, the CDR3 is TGTGCCAGCAGCGTCCGGGGGGGGAGGACTGAAAAACTGTTTTTT. Full variable domain (missing parts from reference TRBV25-1 and TRBJ1-4): EADIYQTPRYLVIGTGKKITLECSQTMGHDKMYWYQQDPGMELHLIHYSYGVNSTEKGDLSSESTVSRIRTEHFPLTLESARPSHTSQYLCASSVRGGRTEKLFFGSGTQLSVL.

The genes are TRBV4-1 and TRBJ2-2, with a weak D call TRBD1 (5 bases). This CDR3 has 16 amino acids. Trimming pared 1 base from V and 6 bases from J, leaving 15 bases between. Per germline, CDR1 MGHRA and CDR2 YSYEKL. CDR3 sequence: CASSQVGSGYSGELFF. The CDR3 DNA follows: TGCGCCAGCAGCCAAGTGGGGTCAGGGTATTCCGGGGAGCTGTTTTTT.

This sequence joins TRBV14 and TRBJ2-1; the D gene could be TRBD1 or TRBD2 (5 bases each). V was cut by 1 base and J by 14 bases, with 15 bases left in between. Germline lookup yields CDR1 SGHDN and CDR2 FVKESK. The CDR3 runs to 13 residues. The CDR3 nucleotides read TGTGCCAGCAGCCAAGTTTCCCCAGGGAGTAAGTTCTTC. This encodes CASSQVSPGSKFF.

Only one count was recorded for this clonotype. The genes are TRBV15 and TRBJ2-7; either TRBD1 or TRBD2 may supply D (5 bases each). The J call may be faulty, since TRBJ2-5 better matches the DNA end. This CDR3 contains 13 residues. CDR1 LNHNV and CDR2 YYDKDF come from the germline V gene (reference sequence). In DNA form, the CDR3 reads TGTGCCACCAGCAGAGACGTGGGACAGACCCAGTACTTC. This gives the protein CATSRDVGQTQYF.

This rearrangement joins TRBV3-1 to TRBJ2-1; D perhaps matches TRBD2 (5 bases). The CDR3 is made up of 13 amino acids. Germline V CDR1 and CDR2: LGHDT, YNNKEL (reference sequence). V lost 2 bases to trimming and J lost 9 bases, with 11 bases between them. CDR3 loop: CASSQNLGGEQFF. The CDR3 coding sequence is TGTGCCAGCAGCCAAAACCTAGGAGGTGAGCAGTTCTTC.

The chain carries TRBV7-2 and TRBJ2-1; D remains unclear. The germline CDR1 and CDR2 sequences are SGHTA and FQGNSA. CDR3 length equals 14 residues. V was pared by 3 bases and J by 4 bases, with 10 bases between. CDR3 residues: CASSLSSEYNEQFF. The CDR3 DNA sequence: TGTGCCAGCAGCTTGTCCAGCGAGTACAATGAGCAGTTCTTC.

The chain uses TRBV3-1 and TRBJ2-3; 12 nucleotides match TRBD2. This CDR3 is built from 14 residues. Germline V CDR1 and CDR2: LGHDT, YNNKEL (reference sequence). Losses at the gene ends were 4 bases for V and 7 bases for J; bases not matched to a gene: 3. The CDR3 loop is CASSLTSGSYTQYF. The DNA for the CDR3 is TGTGCCAGCAGCCTGACTAGCGGGAGTTATACGCAGTATTTT.

The rearrangement joins TRBV7-6 to TRBJ2-7; 9 bases align to TRBD2. Trimming cost V 3 bases and J 1 base; bases outside gene matches: 16. Germline CDR1 and CDR2: SGHVS and FNYEAQ. The CDR3 extends over 19 amino acids. The CDR3, as DNA: TGTGCCAGCAGCTTGGAGATTAAAGCGGGAGGCTTTGGGTCCTACGAGCAGTACTTC. This encodes CASSLEIKAGGFGSYEQYF. Full variable domain (missing parts from reference TRBV7-6 and TRBJ2-7): GAGVSQSPRYKVTKRGQDVALRCDPISGHVSLYWYRQALGQGPEFLTYFNYEAQQDKSGLPNDRFSAERPEGSISTLTIQRTEQRDSAMYRCASSLEIKAGGFGSYEQYFGPGTRLTVT.

The chain is built from TRBV10-3 and TRBJ2-7; tentative D call: TRBD2 (6 bases). V dropped 7 bases and J dropped 2 bases, with 18 bases sitting between them. CDR1 is ENHRY, CDR2 SYGVKD, per germline. There are 15 residues in the CDR3. The CDR3 DNA sequence: TGTGCCATCAAAGACGGGAGTACAGTCCCCTACGAGCAGTACTTC. Translation gives CAIKDGSTVPYEQYF.